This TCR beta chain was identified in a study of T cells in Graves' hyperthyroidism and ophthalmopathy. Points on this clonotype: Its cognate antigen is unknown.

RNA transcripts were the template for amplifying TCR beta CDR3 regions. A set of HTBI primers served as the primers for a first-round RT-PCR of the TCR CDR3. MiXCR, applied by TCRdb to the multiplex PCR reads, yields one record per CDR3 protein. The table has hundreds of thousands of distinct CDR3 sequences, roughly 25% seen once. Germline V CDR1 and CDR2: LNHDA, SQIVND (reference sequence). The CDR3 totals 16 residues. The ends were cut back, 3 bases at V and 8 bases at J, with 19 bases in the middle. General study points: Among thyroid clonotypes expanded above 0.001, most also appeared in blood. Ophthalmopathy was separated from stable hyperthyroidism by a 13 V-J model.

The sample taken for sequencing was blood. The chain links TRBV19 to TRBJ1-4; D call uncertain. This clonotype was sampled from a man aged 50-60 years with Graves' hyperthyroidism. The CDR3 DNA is TGTGCCAGTAGTATTGGTGCCGGGGAGGTAGGAGAAAAACTGTTTTTT. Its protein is CASSIGAGEVGEKLFF.